This T cell receptor (beta chain) derives from a study of shared clonotypes between healthy human individuals. The sorted-subset replicate PCRs were given 150 to 200 ng DNA, which is tens of thousands of T cell genomes. TCRdb's table, derived via immunoSEQ multiplex PCR, lists solely in-frame clones and lacks some. Of 2 million to 2.5 million clones listed, under 97% are singletons. Splitting the CD4+ cells yielded a CD45RA+ naive subset and a CD45RA-negative memory subset. The sequence derives from a man younger than 35 in good health. Sequenced: naive CD4+ T cells sorted from blood. Subset reported: CD45RA+ positively selected.

The CDR3 region has the DNA TGCGCCAGCAGCTCAACAGGGGGGAAAGAGACCCAGTACTTC. Its translation: CASSSTGGKETQYF. The V gene is TRBV5-1, the J gene TRBJ2-5; 8 bases fit TRBD1. The CDR3 contains 14 residues. With V trimmed by 3 bases and J by 3 bases, 4 bases remained unmatched. The germline gives CDR1 SGHRS, CDR2 YFSETQ.